This T cell receptor beta chain was observed in a study of blood T cell repertoires in COVID-19. Study at large: Acute-phase and convalescent COVID-19 samples originated in the United States, Italy and Spain.

Per the original data handling: Using reference gene primer amplification, nucleated cell counts were estimated. Using immunoSEQ multiplex PCR, the repertoire was profiled, and TCRdb retains in-frame clones only, with some absent. The V and J calls and clone size come from that table; D and trimming were worked out from the DNA. In the table there are roughly 140,000 clones, 80% to 90% of which are singletons. Per germline, CDR1 MNHEY and CDR2 SMNVEV (reference sequence). There are 15 residues in the CDR3. The J segment lost 3 bases and the V segment lost 0 bases, leaving 3 bases of the junction unmatched.

The sequence derives from a woman aged 60-75 years with COVID-19, enrolled during active disease. What was sequenced was peripheral blood. The rearrangement uses TRBV27 and TRBJ1-1, with TRBD1 matching over 8 bases. CDR3 region: CASSLSGTGYTEAFF. For the CDR3, the DNA is TGTGCCAGCAGTTTATCCGGGACAGGATACACTGAAGCTTTCTTT.